The 23 T cell receptor beta chains below come from one sample, sequenced in a study of identifying expanded T cells in peripheral blood. Here immunoSEQ multiplex PCR was the method, and the copy in TCRdb shows in-frame clones only, minus some. The profile shows about 89,000 clones, approximately 90% of them singletons. The specimen was blood. These receptors were taken from a person between 18 and 70 years old in good health.

CDR3 sequence: CASSIRADSTVGRIDEQFF. The CDR3 nucleotides are TGTGCCAGTAGTATACGCGCCGATAGCACTGTAGGGAGGATCGATGAGCAGTTCTTC. This chain joins TRBV19 and TRBJ2-1; D is perhaps TRBD2 (6 bases). The length of the CDR3 is 19 residues. Germline V CDR1 and CDR2: LNHDA, SQIVND (reference sequence). With 2 bases removed from V and 8 bases from J, the gap between germline ends came to 28 bases.

V usage is TRBV25-1 and J usage is TRBJ2-2; TRBD2 matches at 10 bases. The CDR3 loop spans 17 amino acids. V shed 0 bases and J 8 bases; nucleotides not matched to a gene: 9. The V gene's germline CDR1 is MGHDK and CDR2 SYGVNS. Here the CDR3 DNA reads TGTGCCAGCAGTGAATATCCAGCGGGAGGGGTTGCTGGGGAGCTGTTTTTT. Encoded protein: CASSEYPAGGVAGELFF.

The chain employs TRBV14 and TRBJ2-3; the D call may be TRBD1 or TRBD2 (5 bases each). Trimming left V 6 bases short and J 0 bases short, with 7 bases between. The CDR3 sequence is 13 residues long. Germline V CDR1 and CDR2: SGHDN, FVKESK. CDR3 in DNA: TGTGCCAGCAGACGGGACAGCACAGATACGCAGTATTTT. This gives the protein CASRRDSTDTQYF.

The chain is built from TRBV9 and TRBJ2-1; 7 nucleotides align to TRBD1. The CDR3 covers 13 residues. After removal of 3 bases from V and 7 bases from J, the junction contained 4 bases not matched to a gene. In germline, CDR1 is SGDLS, CDR2 YYNGEE. CDR3 coding DNA: TGTGCCAGCAGCGCCCTACAGGGGAATGAGCAGTTCTTC. This codes for CASSALQGNEQFF.

V is TRBV11-2 and J is TRBJ2-3, with 8 bases that match TRBD1. This CDR3 region has 16 residues. CDR1 is SGHAT, CDR2 FQNNGV, per germline. V lost 2 bases to trimming and J lost 2 bases; unmatched junction nucleotides: 6. In DNA form, the CDR3 reads TGTGCCAGCAGCTTACCAGGGGGCGCCGACACAGATACGCAGTATTTT. It yields the protein CASSLPGGADTDTQYF.

The chain has TRBV19 and TRBJ2-2; D call uncertain. CDR3 size: 13 residues. The V end was cut by 7 bases, the J end by 4 bases, with 10 bases between. The germline CDR1 and CDR2 sequences are LNHDA and SQIVND (reference sequence). The CDR3 nucleotides are TGTGCCAGTACTCCGACAACCACCGGGGAGCTGTTTTTT. It encodes CASTPTTTGELFF.

The rearrangement joins TRBV7-8 to TRBJ2-2, with 7 bases aligning to TRBD1. The CDR3 is made up of 15 amino acids. Germline assignment: CDR1 SGHVS and CDR2 FQNEAQ. V lost 5 bases to trimming and J lost 0 bases; unmatched junction nucleotides: 3. CDR3 region: CASSQTGSNTGELFF. The CDR3 bases are TGTGCCAGCAGCCAGACAGGGTCGAACACCGGGGAGCTGTTTTTT.

The chain combines TRBV4-2 with TRBJ2-2; D is possibly TRBD2 (5 bases). V lost 0 bases to trimming and J lost 6 bases, with 11 bases between them. CDR1 and CDR2 (germline): LGHNA, YNFKEQ. The CDR3 sequence is 15 residues long. CDR3 in DNA: TGTGCCAGCAGCCAAGAATTCGGGGAGCCCGGGGAGCTGTTTTTT. Amino acids: CASSQEFGEPGELFF.

The CDR3 region is CASSLDSGNTIYF. CDR3 coding DNA: TGCGCCAGCAGCTTGGACTCTGGAAACACCATATATTTT. V is TRBV5-1 and J is TRBJ1-3; no definite D call. The CDR3 has 13 amino acids. V was pared by 0 bases and J by 0 bases, with 1 base between. Germline CDR1 reads SGHRS; CDR2 reads YFSETQ. Full variable domain (outside the CDR3, taken from reference TRBV5-1 and TRBJ1-3): KAGVTQTPRYLIKTRGQQVTLSCSPISGHRSVSWYQQTPGQGLQFLFEYFSETQRNKGNFPGRFSGRQFSNSRSEMNVSTLELGDSALYLCASSLDSGNTIYFGEGSWLTVV.

For the CDR3, the DNA is TGTGCCACCAGCCCCGACCCCCAGGGTTATACTGAAGCTTTCTTT. It translates to CATSPDPQGYTEAFF. This chain links TRBV15 with TRBJ1-1, with D possibly matching TRBD1 (5 bases). The CDR3 consists of 15 residues. V lost 5 bases to trimming and J lost 5 bases, with 18 bases between them. Germline CDR1 LNHNV, CDR2 YYDKDF (reference sequence).

J is TRBJ1-2 and V is TRBV7-9, with 7 bases aligning to TRBD1. The germline V gene encodes CDR1 SEHNR and CDR2 FQNEAQ (reference sequence). The ends lost 2 bases at V and 8 bases at J; junction bases unmatched: 5. The CDR3 loop spans 13 amino acids. CDR3 nucleotide sequence: TGTGCCAGCAGCTTAAAGGGGGCGAGGGGCTACACCTTC. It is translated as CASSLKGARGYTF.

This chain uses TRBV4-1 with TRBJ1-4; possibly TRBD1 for D (6 bases). Trimming left V 0 bases short and J 7 bases short, with 12 bases between. The germline V gene has CDR1 MGHRA and CDR2 YSYEKL. The CDR3 spans 15 residues. The CDR3 is CASSQERRGGEKLFF. Written as DNA, the CDR3 is TGCGCCAGCAGCCAAGAGCGCAGGGGAGGTGAAAAACTGTTTTTT.

The sample holds one count of this clone. The chain recombines TRBV7-3 with TRBJ2-2; D possibly matches TRBD1 or TRBD2 (5 bases each). Germline-derived CDR1 and CDR2 are SGHTA and FQGTGA. Deletions cut 6 bases from V and 6 bases from J, with 8 bases between. This CDR3 comprises 12 residues. The CDR3 sequence: CASRGESGELFF. Here the CDR3 DNA reads TGTGCCAGCAGAGGGGAGTCCGGGGAGCTGTTTTTT.

V and J are TRBV6-1 and TRBJ1-5; 7 bases match TRBD1. The germline gives CDR1 MNHNS, CDR2 SASEGT. V gave up 4 bases and J gave up 2 bases; unmatched junction bases: 11. This CDR3 is built from 17 residues. The CDR3 DNA is TGTGCCAGCAGTGGATACCCACAGGGGATTGGCAATCAGCCCCAGCATTTT. It encodes CASSGYPQGIGNQPQHF.

The chain is built from TRBV2 and TRBJ1-5, with D perhaps TRBD1 (6 bases). V was trimmed by 7 bases and J by 1 base, leaving 11 bases between them. The germline V gene has CDR1 SNHLY and CDR2 FYNNEI. The CDR3 has 14 amino acids. The CDR3 here is CASNLQGSNQPQHF. The CDR3 coding sequence is TGTGCCAGCAATTTACAGGGAAGCAATCAGCCCCAGCATTTT.

Comment on this clone: In the same sample, other DNA sequences code for this CDR3. V gene TRBV15 combines with J gene TRBJ1-3, with unresolved D. The germline V and J ends were trimmed by 0 bases and 0 bases, with 6 bases remaining between them. Germline CDR1 is LNHNV and CDR2 is YYDKDF (reference sequence). The CDR3 covers 15 residues. The CDR3 region is CATSRDPGSGNTIYF. In DNA, the CDR3 is TGTGCCACCAGCAGAGACCCAGGCTCTGGAAACACCATATATTTT.

This clone has just one count. This rearrangement joins TRBV6-5 to TRBJ2-1; 10 bases match TRBD2. The CDR3 is made up of 14 amino acids. J gave up 8 bases and V 7 bases, and 8 bases lay outside the gene matches. Looked up from germline, CDR1 is MNHEY and CDR2 is SVGAGI. Here the CDR3 reads CASTSSGSDDEQFF. CDR3 nucleotides: TGTGCCAGCACCTCTAGCGGGAGTGACGATGAGCAGTTCTTC.

This clone occurred a few times. The chain recombines TRBV7-9 with TRBJ1-2; D perhaps matches TRBD1 (6 bases). The V and J ends lost 5 bases and 4 bases respectively, with 11 bases between them. This CDR3 spans 13 amino acids. Germline V CDR1 and CDR2: SEHNR, FQNEAQ (reference sequence). CDR3: CASSLTGIYGYTF. CDR3 nucleotide sequence: TGTGCCAGCAGCCTTACAGGGATCTATGGCTACACCTTC. The full variable domain, rest sourced from reference TRBV7-9 and TRBJ1-2, is DTGVSQNPRHKITKRGQNVTFRCDPISEHNRLYWYRQTLGQGPEFLTYFQNEAQLEKSRLLSDRFSAERPKGSFSTLEIQRTEQGDSAMYLCASSLTGIYGYTFGSGTRLTVV.

The rearrangement links TRBV9 to TRBJ2-5, with D unresolved. The V gene lost 3 bases and the J gene lost 3 bases, with 15 bases spanning the gap. The CDR3 loop spans 15 amino acids. The germline V gene has CDR1 SGDLS and CDR2 YYNGEE. The CDR3 loop is CASSGRNRSKETQYF. The CDR3 nucleotides are TGTGCCAGCAGCGGCCGGAACCGTAGCAAAGAGACCCAGTACTTC.

The genes are TRBV2 and TRBJ2-2; 9 bases map to TRBD1. CDR1 SNHLY and CDR2 FYNNEI come from the germline V gene. Trimming took 9 bases from V and 15 from J; bases not matched to a gene: 8. This CDR3 has 11 amino acids. The chain's CDR3 is CASNGGQGMFF. In DNA form, the CDR3 reads TGTGCCAGTAACGGAGGACAGGGGATGTTTTTT.

The table lists this clone with a few counts. The rearrangement links TRBV19 to TRBJ2-1; TRBD2 matches at 12 bases. The CDR3 runs 16 residues. Germline lookup yields CDR1 LNHDA and CDR2 SQIVND (reference sequence). The junction had 3 bases not matched to a gene; V was cut back by 4 bases and J by 2 bases. The CDR3 is CASSKLAGGTYNEQFF. For the CDR3, the DNA is TGTGCCAGTAGTAAACTAGCGGGGGGAACCTACAATGAGCAGTTCTTC.

In this sample, this clone turned up a few times. CDR3 nucleotide sequence: TGTGCCAGCAGCGTAGTTCACACCGGGGAGCTGTTTTTT. Its protein product is CASSVVHTGELFF. The V call is TRBV9, the J call TRBJ2-2, with D unresolved. The CDR3 has 13 residues. The ends were cut back, 0 bases at V and 3 bases at J, with 3 bases in the middle. Germline CDR1 and CDR2: SGDLS and YYNGEE.

The rearrangement joins TRBV5-6 to TRBJ2-3, with 7 bases that match TRBD2. Germline V gene lookup returns CDR1 SGHDT and CDR2 YYEEEE. V was clipped by 4 bases and J by 5 bases; unmatched bases: 13. CDR3 length: 16 residues. The CDR3 nucleotides are TGTGCCAGCAGCCGGGGGTGGGGAGGGTTTGGAGATACGCAGTATTTT. Residues: CASSRGWGGFGDTQYF.